The 9 T cell receptor beta chains given below trace back to one sample, sequenced in a study of shared clonotypes between healthy human individuals. Assay: immunoSEQ multiplex PCR; the TCRdb copy retains only in-frame clones and omits some. Found here are roughly 1.5 million clones, under 99% of them singletons; the top ten hold around 0.47%. Material: naive CD4+ T cells sorted from blood. The subset is: CD45RA+ positively selected. The origin of the receptors is a man aged 25-45 years in good health.

The rearrangement uses TRBV5-1 and TRBJ2-7; D call uncertain. In germline, CDR1 is SGHRS, CDR2 YFSETQ. V was clipped by 0 bases and J by 3 bases, with 7 bases between them. The CDR3 is made up of 13 amino acids. The DNA for the CDR3 is TGCGCCAGCAGCTTGGTTCCGGTCTACGAGCAGTACTTC. Residues: CASSLVPVYEQYF.

V usage is TRBV30 and J usage is TRBJ1-1, with a tentative D call TRBD1 (5 bases). The V and J ends lost 0 bases and 7 bases respectively, with 15 bases between them. From germline, CDR1 is GTSNPN and CDR2 SVGIG (reference sequence). The CDR3 runs to 14 residues. The DNA of the CDR3 is TGTGCCTGGAGTGTCACCGCCAGGGTGGTTGAAGCTTTCTTT. Translating gives CAWSVTARVVEAFF.

The chain combines TRBV5-1 with TRBJ2-5; D possibly corresponds to TRBD1 (5 bases). Germline CDR1 SGHRS, CDR2 YFSETQ. The CDR3 sequence is 15 residues long. Trimming shortened V by 3 bases and J by 3 bases, and 15 bases separated the two germline ends. CDR3 coding DNA: TGCGCCAGCAGCTGGGGAAGGGGCGAGAAAGAGACCCAGTACTTC. Translating gives CASSWGRGEKETQYF.

The rearrangement uses TRBV5-6 and TRBJ2-7; no clear D. The CDR3 covers 12 residues. Germline values: CDR1 SGHDT, CDR2 YYEEEE. V was cut by 5 bases and J by 5 bases, with 11 bases left in between. The CDR3 loop reads CASSRLGNEQYF. Written as DNA, the CDR3 is TGTGCCAGCAGTCGACTTGGGAACGAGCAGTACTTC.

The DNA of the CDR3 is TGTGCCAGCAGGGAAGGGGCCCCGTACACAGATACGCAGTATTTT. This gives the protein CASREGAPYTDTQYF. The genes are TRBV11-2 and TRBJ2-3; the D gene is possibly TRBD1 (5 bases). The germline gives CDR1 SGHAT, CDR2 FQNNGV. This CDR3 region has 15 residues. V was pared by 6 bases and J by 2 bases, with 15 bases between. The complete variable domain, with remaining parts taken from reference TRBV11-2 and TRBJ2-3, reads EAGVAQSPRYKIIEKRQSVAFWCNPISGHATLYWYQQILGQGPKLLIQFQNNGVVDDSQLPKDRFSAERLKGVDSTLKIQPAKLEDSAVYLCASREGAPYTDTQYFGPGTRLTVL.

The chain couples TRBV6-5 to TRBJ2-3; D is unclear. Germline CDR1 MNHEY, CDR2 SVGAGI. This CDR3 is 15 amino acids long. V was clipped by 2 bases and J by 2 bases, with 11 bases between them. The CDR3 DNA sequence: TGTGCCAGCAGTTACGCCTTTGGGGACACAGATACGCAGTATTTT. This codes for CASSYAFGDTDTQYF.

To note about this clone: Other DNA sequences in the sample encode the same CDR3. The chain employs TRBV7-9 and TRBJ2-2, with D perhaps being TRBD1 or TRBD2 (5 bases each). This CDR3 contains 14 residues. Trimming removed 0 bases at V and 4 bases at J, with 6 bases between. Germline-derived CDR1 and CDR2 are SEHNR and FQNEAQ (reference sequence). CDR3 sequence (DNA): TGTGCCAGCAGCTTAGCCGGGGCCACCGGGGAGCTGTTTTTT. Encoded protein: CASSLAGATGELFF.

The genes are TRBV29-1 and TRBJ2-7; 11 nucleotides align to TRBD1. CDR1 and CDR2 from the germline V gene are SQVTM and ANQGSEA. The CDR3 contains 14 residues. The V and J ends lost 3 bases and 4 bases, in that order; junction bases with no gene match: 5. CDR3 in DNA: TGCAGCGTTGACGCGGGACAGGGGGATTACGAGCAGTACTTC. This gives the protein CSVDAGQGDYEQYF.

The V call is TRBV6-5, the J call TRBJ1-2; D gene ambiguous. Germline CDR1 and CDR2: MNHEY and SVGAGI. The CDR3 loop spans 14 amino acids. V lost 5 bases and J lost 5, with 15 bases in between. Written as DNA, the CDR3 is TGTGCCAGCAGTGGACGCGGGCTACCATATGGCTACACCTTC. Encoded protein: CASSGRGLPYGYTF.